This entry lists 7 T cell receptor beta chains sequenced from one sample in a study of cytomegalovirus exposure and HLA in healthy donors. The PCR had 60 Vbeta and 13 Jbeta primers. Assay used: immunoSEQ multiplex PCR; TCRdb lists only in-frame clones, some missing. The repertoire includes over 150,000 clones, 80% to 90% of them detected once, and around 6.7% sits in the top ten. What was sequenced was PBMCs. The source is a woman in her 30s in good health and CMV-seropositive.

V is TRBV4-1 and J is TRBJ2-3, with 8 bases matching TRBD2. After removal of 4 bases from V and 5 bases from J, the junction contained 11 bases not matched to a gene. Germline CDR1 and CDR2: MGHRA and YSYEKL. The CDR3 sequence is 16 residues long. CDR3 in DNA: TGCGCCAGCAGCCTTTCGGGACTAGTGAGTGAAGATACGCAGTATTTT. Residues: CASSLSGLVSEDTQYF.

In its sample, this clone was seen a few times. The chain has TRBV6-1 and TRBJ2-3; 7 nucleotides line up with TRBD1. V shed 4 bases, J shed 0 bases, and the junction held 7 bases outside the gene matches. The germline V gene has CDR1 MNHNS and CDR2 SASEGT. This CDR3 region has 16 residues. Here the CDR3 DNA reads TGTGCCAGCAGTGGGCCCCGGGACAGCAGCACAGATACGCAGTATTTT. Its translation: CASSGPRDSSTDTQYF.

As regards this clone: Germline is not matched at one junction end, which may reflect a read error. The same CDR3 arises from other DNA sequences in this sample as well. The chain recombines TRBV7-8 with TRBJ2-1; D is uncertain. Germline CDR1 and CDR2: SGHVS and FQNEAQ. The CDR3 totals 17 residues. This chain's CDR3 is CASSLAGVSFVPGEQFF. As DNA, the CDR3 is TGTGCTAGCAGCTTAGCAGGAGTTTCTTTCGTTCCTGGTGAGCAGTTCTTC.

This sequence joins TRBV30 and TRBJ1-5; D might be TRBD1 (6 bases). CDR1 GTSNPN and CDR2 SVGIG come from the germline V gene (reference sequence). This CDR3 has 13 amino acids. V lost 3 bases and J lost 5, with 11 bases in between. The CDR3, as DNA: TGTGCCTGGAGCCCGGACAGAGATCAGCCCCAGCATTTT. Amino acids: CAWSPDRDQPQHF.

The chain employs TRBV11-3 and TRBJ2-1; D possibly corresponds to TRBD1 (5 bases). The V gene's germline CDR1 is SGHNT and CDR2 YENEEA. This CDR3 has 12 residues. Trimming removed 6 bases from V and 10 bases from J, with 13 bases in between. Here the CDR3 DNA reads TGTGCCAGCAGTTCCCAGGGTGAGGAGCAGTTCTTC. Protein: CASSSQGEEQFF.

The genes are TRBV5-8 and TRBJ2-5, with D perhaps matching TRBD1 (6 bases). V lost 4 bases and J lost 2, with 12 bases in between. Per germline, CDR1 SGHTS and CDR2 YDEGEE. This CDR3 has 14 amino acids. The CDR3 DNA reads as TGTGCCAGCAGCCCAGGACAGCTTCAAGAGACCCAGTACTTC. Its translation: CASSPGQLQETQYF.

The table lists this clone with a few counts. The V gene is TRBV5-1, the J gene TRBJ2-2; 10 positions agree with TRBD1. J gave up 5 bases and V 2 bases, and 12 bases lay outside the gene matches. CDR1 and CDR2 (germline): SGHRS, YFSETQ. The CDR3 runs to 18 residues. CDR3 in amino acids: CASSFRATGGAETGELFF. The CDR3 bases are TGCGCCAGCAGCTTTCGTGCGACAGGGGGCGCAGAAACCGGGGAGCTGTTTTTT. Drawing the rest from reference TRBV5-1 and TRBJ2-2, the complete variable domain is KAGVTQTPRYLIKTRGQQVTLSCSPISGHRSVSWYQQTPGQGLQFLFEYFSETQRNKGNFPGRFSGRQFSNSRSEMNVSTLELGDSALYLCASSFRATGGAETGELFFGEGSRLTVL.